The 17 T cell receptor beta chains in this list originate from one sample, sequenced in a study of shared clonotypes between healthy human individuals. The protocol was immunoSEQ multiplex PCR, while the TCRdb copy is restricted to in-frame clones and leaves out a portion. Altogether some 2 million clones are present, about 95% being singletons, with the ten largest covering 1% to 1.5%. CD45RO-negative, CCR7-selected cells formed the naive CD8 fraction, which excluded terminally differentiated effector memory CD45RA+ cells. Sequenced: naive CD8+ T cells sorted from blood. The receptor set was obtained from a man aged 18 to 35 in good health.

The V call is TRBV1, the J call TRBJ2-5; the table gives TRBD2 as D, unverified against the DNA. TRBV1 is reported as a pseudogene. The length of the CDR3 is 17 residues. In nucleotides, the CDR3 is TGCACCAGCAGCCAAGGCCGGAGACGGACTATTCAAGAGACCCAGTACTTC. Encoded protein: CTSSQGRRRTIQETQYF.

V gene TRBV19 combines with J gene TRBJ2-7, with 10 bases identical to TRBD2. V gave up 5 bases and J gave up 3 bases; unmatched junction bases: 7. The V gene's germline CDR1 is LNHDA and CDR2 SQIVND (reference sequence). The length of the CDR3 is 15 residues. The CDR3 region has the DNA TGTGCCAGTAGTCCAGGGACTAGCGCAAACTACGAGCAGTACTTC. It encodes CASSPGTSANYEQYF.

The CDR3 here is CASSFQREVYGDEQFF. Written as DNA, the CDR3 is TGTGCCAGCAGCTTCCAGCGGGAGGTCTATGGCGATGAGCAGTTCTTC. This chain uses TRBV5-8 with TRBJ2-1, with 9 positions matching TRBD2. Germline CDR1 and CDR2: SGHTS and YDEGEE. The J segment lost 8 bases and the V segment lost 2 bases, leaving 11 bases of the junction unmatched. This CDR3 contains 16 residues. Supplemented by reference TRBV5-8 and TRBJ2-1, the full variable domain reads EAGVTQSPTHLIKTRGQQATLRCSPISGHTSVYWYQQALGLGLQFLLWYDEGEERNRGNFPPRFSGRQFPNYSSELNVNALELEDSALYLCASSFQREVYGDEQFFGPGTRLTVL.

V is TRBV13 and J is TRBJ2-3; 9 bases fit TRBD2. The CDR3 is 20 residues long. Looked up from germline, CDR1 is PRHDT and CDR2 is FYEKMQ (reference sequence). V was clipped by 4 bases and J by 3 bases; unmatched bases: 20. DNA of the CDR3: TGTGCCAGCAGCTCTACGTACGCCCCGTATTCGGGACTAGCTACAGATACGCAGTATTTT. This codes for CASSSTYAPYSGLATDTQYF.

The rearrangement links TRBV7-3 to TRBJ2-3; TRBD2 matches 9 bases. The trim removed 4 bases at V and 3 bases at J, leaving 8 bases unmatched. The CDR3 has 16 amino acids. Germline loops: CDR1 SGHTA, CDR2 FQGTGA. CDR3 nucleotides: TGTGCCAGCAGCTGGGGGCTAGCGGGGAGGACAGATACGCAGTATTTT. This codes for CASSWGLAGRTDTQYF. The full variable domain, with the rest looked up from reference TRBV7-3 and TRBJ2-3, is GAGVSQTPSNKVTEKGKYVELRCDPISGHTALYWYRQSLGQGPEFLIYFQGTGAADDSGLPNDRFFAVRPEGSVSTLKIQRTERGDSAVYLCASSWGLAGRTDTQYFGPGTRLTVL.

This clone was found once. The chain joins TRBV25-1 to TRBJ1-6; unclear D gene. In germline, CDR1 is MGHDK, CDR2 SYGVNS. V was shortened by 3 bases and J by 2 bases, with 8 bases between the two germline ends. The CDR3 totals 15 residues. The CDR3 loop reads CASSDWDTYNSPLHF. The CDR3 DNA is TGTGCCAGCAGTGATTGGGATACCTATAATTCACCCCTCCACTTT.

Only one count was recorded for this clone. The chain is built from TRBV5-6 and TRBJ1-1, with 12 bases aligning to TRBD1. The V gene's germline CDR1 is SGHDT and CDR2 YYEEEE. V lost 3 bases and J lost 7; bases outside the gene matches: 4. CDR3 length: 14 residues. CDR3 in amino acids: CASSWDRGHIEAFF. CDR3 coding DNA: TGTGCCAGCAGCTGGGACAGGGGGCACATTGAAGCTTTCTTT.

The chain employs TRBV4-1 and TRBJ1-1; perhaps TRBD1 as D (5 bases). The germline CDR1 and CDR2 sequences are MGHRA and YSYEKL. CDR3 length equals 14 residues. Trimming took off 6 bases at V and 1 base at J, with 12 bases between the two ends. CDR3 residues: CASRGPGQNTEAFF. CDR3 DNA sequence: TGCGCCAGCAGGGGGCCGGGGCAGAACACTGAAGCTTTCTTT.

J is TRBJ2-5 and V is TRBV27; D not resolved. Germline CDR1 reads MNHEY; CDR2 reads SMNVEV (reference sequence). The CDR3 is 13 amino acids. The V end lost 0 bases, the J end lost 2 bases, and 4 bases lay between the germline ends. CDR3 DNA sequence: TGTGCCAGCAGTTTATCGCGGCAAGAGACCCAGTACTTC. This translates into CASSLSRQETQYF.

This chain links TRBV12-5 with TRBJ2-2, with 10 bases fitting TRBD1. V lost 4 bases to trimming and J lost 4 bases; unmatched junction nucleotides: 9. Per germline, CDR1 LGHNT and CDR2 FRNRAP. This CDR3 comprises 17 residues. CDR3 in amino acids: CASGSGPGDRGTGELFF. The CDR3 nucleotides read TGTGCTAGTGGTTCCGGGCCGGGGGACAGGGGCACCGGGGAGCTGTTTTTT.

The V and J genes are TRBV11-2 and TRBJ2-7, with D maybe TRBD2 (5 bases). V lost 1 base, J lost 2 bases, and 15 bases lay in between. Germline loops: CDR1 SGHAT, CDR2 FQNNGV. This CDR3 has 16 amino acids. Written as DNA, the CDR3 is TGTGCCAGCAGCTTAGGATCCGGGGAGAGCACCTACGAGCAGTACTTC. It specifies CASSLGSGESTYEQYF.

Concerning this clone itself: The same CDR3 arises from other DNA sequences in this sample as well. The chain joins TRBV4-1 to TRBJ2-7; 8 bases align to TRBD1. Germline values: CDR1 MGHRA, CDR2 YSYEKL. Unmatched junction bases numbered 4, after V lost 3 bases and J lost 3 bases. The CDR3 extends over 14 amino acids. The CDR3 DNA sequence: TGCGCCAGCAGCCATGCCGGGACAGGCTACGAGCAGTACTTC. Translation gives CASSHAGTGYEQYF.

In the case of this clone: Different DNA sequences within this sample yield the same CDR3. The chain employs TRBV4-2 and TRBJ2-3, with 8 nucleotides matching TRBD2. V lost 4 bases, J lost 3 bases, and 3 bases stayed unmatched. CDR1 is LGHNA and CDR2 is YNFKEQ in the germline V gene. The CDR3 consists of 14 residues. CDR3 bases: TGTGCCAGCAGCCCGGGGGGGCTTACAGATACGCAGTATTTT. Encoded protein: CASSPGGLTDTQYF.

The chain uses TRBV2 and TRBJ2-7; 7 bases are shared with TRBD2. The CDR3 contains 15 residues. The trim removed 6 bases at V and 6 bases at J, leaving 14 bases unmatched. Looked up from germline, CDR1 is SNHLY and CDR2 is FYNNEI. CDR3 nucleotide sequence: TGTGCCAGCAGCTTCGCGACGGGAGGCACCGTCGAGCAGTACTTC. Protein: CASSFATGGTVEQYF.

Here the CDR3 reads CASSIPSNKTDTETQYF. CDR3 in DNA: TGTGCCAGCAGCATCCCATCCAATAAGACGGACACGGAGACCCAGTACTTC. V usage is TRBV9 and J usage is TRBJ2-5; D is possibly TRBD1 (5 bases). Trimming stripped 4 bases from V and 5 bases from J, with 24 bases between. The CDR3 covers 17 residues. Per germline, CDR1 SGDLS and CDR2 YYNGEE.

The rearrangement links TRBV19 to TRBJ2-1; the D is unclear. This CDR3 is 14 amino acids long. Per the germline V gene, CDR1 is LNHDA and CDR2 is SQIVND (reference sequence). The ends were cut back, 4 bases at V and 0 bases at J, with 7 bases in the middle. In DNA form, the CDR3 reads TGTGCCAGTAGTACAGGTTACTCCTACAATGAGCAGTTCTTC. It codes for CASSTGYSYNEQFF.

This clone was seen only once. The rearrangement uses TRBV5-1 and TRBJ2-3; D remains unclear. The CDR3 has 14 amino acids. Between the trimmed V and J ends, which lost 1 base and 2 bases, there was a span of 8 bases. Germline CDR1 is SGHRS and CDR2 is YFSETQ. CDR3 sequence (DNA): TGCGCCAGCAGCTTGCCACTAAACACAGATACGCAGTATTTT. This gives the protein CASSLPLNTDTQYF.